This paragraph covers one TCR beta chain sequence. Its antigen is currently unknown. This entry is derived from a study of T cell responses to AZD1222 COVID-19 vaccine. Some clones are missing from TCRdb's copy, which holds only in-frame ones; the method was immunoSEQ multiplex PCR. The sample has 150,000 to 190,000 clones, 88% seen once; the top ten hold roughly 7%. The CDR3 contains 14 residues. The junction had 2 bases not matched to a gene; V was cut back by 2 bases and J by 0 bases. CDR1 and CDR2 (germline): SGHKS, YYEKEE (reference sequence). Findings of the study overall: Spike-specific TCR breadth and depth rose after two AZD1222 doses. Donor demographics were predominantly white British with a female majority; clonal diversity may be underestimated. None of the repertoires were sampled until the peak T cell response had passed.

Material: peripheral blood, obtained after recovery from COVID-19. The chain has TRBV5-5 and TRBJ2-7; 7 nucleotides agree with TRBD1. The source of this sequence is an adult who had recovered from COVID-19. CDR3 protein: CASSFYRGSYEQYF. The DNA for the CDR3 is TGTGCCAGCAGCTTCTACAGGGGCTCCTACGAGCAGTACTTC.